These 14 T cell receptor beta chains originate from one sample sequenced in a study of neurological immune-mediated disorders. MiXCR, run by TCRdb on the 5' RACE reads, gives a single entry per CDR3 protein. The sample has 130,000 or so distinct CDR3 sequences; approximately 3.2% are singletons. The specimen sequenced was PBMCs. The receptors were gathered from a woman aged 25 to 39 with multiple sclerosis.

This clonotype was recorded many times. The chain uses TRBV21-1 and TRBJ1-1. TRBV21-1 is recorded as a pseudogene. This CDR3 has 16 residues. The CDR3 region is CASSGFTADMNTEAFF. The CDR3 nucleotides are TGTGCCAGCAGCGGATTTACTGCAGACATGAACACTGAAGCTTTCTTT.

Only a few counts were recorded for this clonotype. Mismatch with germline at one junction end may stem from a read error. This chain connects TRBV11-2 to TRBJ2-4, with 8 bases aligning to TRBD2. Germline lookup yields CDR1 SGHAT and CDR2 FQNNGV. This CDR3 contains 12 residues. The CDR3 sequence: CASSSGGAYGFF. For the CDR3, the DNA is TGTGCCAGCAGCTCCGGGGGGGCCTACGGGTTCTTC.

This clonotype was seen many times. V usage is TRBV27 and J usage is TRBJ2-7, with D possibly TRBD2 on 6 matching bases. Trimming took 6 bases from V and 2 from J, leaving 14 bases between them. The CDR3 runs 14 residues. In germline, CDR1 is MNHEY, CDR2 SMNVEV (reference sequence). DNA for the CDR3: TGTGCCAGCAGCACCCGGAGGGCCCCCTACGAGCAGTACTTC. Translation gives CASSTRRAPYEQYF.

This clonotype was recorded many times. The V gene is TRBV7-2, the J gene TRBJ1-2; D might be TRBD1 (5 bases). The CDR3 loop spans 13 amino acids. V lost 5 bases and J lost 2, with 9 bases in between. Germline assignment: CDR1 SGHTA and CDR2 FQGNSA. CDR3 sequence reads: CASSPGANYGYTF. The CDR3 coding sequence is TGTGCCAGCAGCCCCGGGGCGAACTATGGCTACACCTTC.

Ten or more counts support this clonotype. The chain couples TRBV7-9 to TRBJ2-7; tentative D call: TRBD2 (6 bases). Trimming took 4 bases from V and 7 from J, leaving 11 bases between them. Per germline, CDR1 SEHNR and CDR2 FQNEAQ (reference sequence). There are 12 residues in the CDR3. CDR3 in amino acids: CASSSGRGEQYF. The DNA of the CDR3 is TGTGCCAGCAGCTCCGGACGGGGGGAGCAGTACTTC.

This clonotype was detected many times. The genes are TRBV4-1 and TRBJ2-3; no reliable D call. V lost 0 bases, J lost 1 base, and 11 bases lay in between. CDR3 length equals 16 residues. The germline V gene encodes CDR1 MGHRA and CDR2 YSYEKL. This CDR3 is CASSQDRRSRTDTQYF. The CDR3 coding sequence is TGCGCCAGCAGCCAAGATAGACGATCTCGCACAGATACGCAGTATTTT.

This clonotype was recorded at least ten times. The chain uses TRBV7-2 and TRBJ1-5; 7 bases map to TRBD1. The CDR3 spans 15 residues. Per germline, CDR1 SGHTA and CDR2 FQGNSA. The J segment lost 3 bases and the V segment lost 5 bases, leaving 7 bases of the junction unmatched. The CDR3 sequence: CASSPWGTANQPQHF. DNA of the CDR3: TGTGCCAGCAGCCCGTGGGGGACAGCCAATCAGCCCCAGCATTTT.

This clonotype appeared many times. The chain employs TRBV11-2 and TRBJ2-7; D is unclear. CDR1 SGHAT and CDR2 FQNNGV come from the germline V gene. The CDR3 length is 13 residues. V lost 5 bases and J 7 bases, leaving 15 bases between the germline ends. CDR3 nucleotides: TGTGCCAGCAGCCCTCCCCTAGGTAGGGAGCAGTACTTC. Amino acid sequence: CASSPPLGREQYF.

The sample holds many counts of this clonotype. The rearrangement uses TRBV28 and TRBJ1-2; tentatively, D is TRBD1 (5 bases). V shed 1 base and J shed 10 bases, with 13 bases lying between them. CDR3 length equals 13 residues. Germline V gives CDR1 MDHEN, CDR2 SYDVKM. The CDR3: CASSLSPGLLYTF. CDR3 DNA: TGTGCCAGCAGTTTATCCCCAGGGTTGCTCTACACCTTC.

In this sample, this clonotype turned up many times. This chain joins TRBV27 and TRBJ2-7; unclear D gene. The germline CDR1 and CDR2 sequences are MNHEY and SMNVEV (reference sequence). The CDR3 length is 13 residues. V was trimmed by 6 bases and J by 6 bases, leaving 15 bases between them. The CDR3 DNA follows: TGTGCCAGCAGACCACATCTGACGGGCGAGCAGTACTTC. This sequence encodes CASRPHLTGEQYF.

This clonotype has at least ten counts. CDR3 protein: CASRETGRSYNEQFF. DNA of the CDR3: TGTGCCAGCAGGGAGACAGGGAGAAGCTACAATGAGCAGTTCTTC. The rearrangement links TRBV12-3 or TRBV12-4 to TRBJ2-1; 7 bases map to TRBD1. V shed 6 bases, J shed 3 bases, and the junction held 8 bases outside the gene matches. This CDR3 is 15 amino acids long.

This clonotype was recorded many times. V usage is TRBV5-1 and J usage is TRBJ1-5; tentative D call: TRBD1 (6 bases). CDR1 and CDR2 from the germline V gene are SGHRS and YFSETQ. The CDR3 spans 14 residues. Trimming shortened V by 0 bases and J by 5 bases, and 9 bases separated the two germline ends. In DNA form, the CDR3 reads TGCGCCAGCAGCTTGGAAGGGGGGCATCAGCCCCAGCATTTT. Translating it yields CASSLEGGHQPQHF. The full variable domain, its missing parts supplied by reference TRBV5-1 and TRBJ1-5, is KAGVTQTPRYLIKTRGQQVTLSCSPISGHRSVSWYQQTPGQGLQFLFEYFSETQRNKGNFPGRFSGRQFSNSRSEMNVSTLELGDSALYLCASSLEGGHQPQHFGDGTRLSIL.

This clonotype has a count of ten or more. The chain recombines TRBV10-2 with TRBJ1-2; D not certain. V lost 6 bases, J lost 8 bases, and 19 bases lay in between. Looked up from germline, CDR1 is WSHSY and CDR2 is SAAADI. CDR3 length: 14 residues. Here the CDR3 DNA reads TGCGCCAGCAGCTCTGGGAGGAGTCCGGGAGGCTACACCTTC. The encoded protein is CASSSGRSPGGYTF.

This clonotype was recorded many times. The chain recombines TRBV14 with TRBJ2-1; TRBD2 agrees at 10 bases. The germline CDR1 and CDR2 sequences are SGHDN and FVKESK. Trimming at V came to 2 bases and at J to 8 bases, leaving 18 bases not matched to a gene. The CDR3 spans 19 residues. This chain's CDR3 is CASSQPPFAGTSATDEQFF. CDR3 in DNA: TGTGCCAGCAGCCAACCTCCTTTTGCAGGGACTAGCGCAACCGATGAGCAGTTCTTC.